What follows are 26 T cell receptor beta chains derived from one specimen sequenced in a study of T cells after yellow fever vaccination. TCRdb passed the 5' RACE reads through MiXCR, listing each CDR3 protein once. The table has 200,000 to 300,000 distinct CDR3 sequences, 10% to 15% seen once; the top ten hold 0.4% to 0.55%. This specimen was CD4+ T cells sorted from PBMCs, taken 45 days after the yellow fever booster vaccination. These receptor sequences come from a man aged 30 to 39 who received the YFV17D yellow fever vaccine.

In its sample, this clonotype was seen a few times. The rearrangement uses TRBV10-2 and TRBJ2-3; 9 bases fit TRBD1. The CDR3 totals 14 residues. V lost 3 bases to trimming and J lost 9 bases; unmatched junction nucleotides: 7. Germline-derived CDR1 and CDR2 are WSHSY and SAAADI. CDR3: CASSELLQGATQYF. In DNA, the CDR3 is TGCGCCAGCAGTGAACTTTTACAGGGGGCAACGCAGTATTTT.

This clonotype turned up a few times. This rearrangement joins TRBV6-2 or TRBV6-3 to TRBJ2-7; D possibly corresponds to TRBD2 (5 bases). V was pared by 2 bases and J by 3 bases, with 11 bases between. This CDR3 spans 14 amino acids. Germline V gene sequence: CDR1 MNHEY, CDR2 SVGEGT. CDR3 protein: CASSYIPRDYEQYF. The CDR3 nucleotides read TGTGCCAGCAGTTACATACCCCGGGACTACGAGCAGTACTTC.

In its sample, this clonotype was seen a few times. The chain is built from TRBV5-1 and TRBJ2-7, with 8 bases that match TRBD1. Germline V gene lookup returns CDR1 SGHRS and CDR2 YFSETQ. The CDR3 runs 15 residues. The V gene end was trimmed by 2 bases and the J gene end by 6 bases; junction bases not matched to a gene: 10. CDR3 protein: CASSFGQGAFGEQYF. Here the CDR3 DNA reads TGCGCCAGCAGCTTTGGACAGGGCGCCTTTGGCGAGCAGTACTTC.

This clonotype was counted ten times or more. This chain connects TRBV7-9 to TRBJ1-3; the D is unclear. CDR3 size: 15 residues. V was pared by 6 bases and J by 0 bases, with 12 bases between. Germline V gene data show CDR1 as SEHNR and CDR2 as FQNEAQ (reference sequence). The DNA for the CDR3 is TGTGCCAGCAGTCATCAGTGGAGCTCTGGAAACACCATATATTTT. Encoded protein: CASSHQWSSGNTIYF.

This clonotype has only a few counts. The DNA of the CDR3 is TGCAGTGCTCTCCTGGGGAACTATGGCTACACCTTC. As protein: CSALLGNYGYTF. This sequence joins TRBV20-1 and TRBJ1-2; D remains ambiguous. The CDR3 is made up of 12 amino acids. Trimming took 5 bases from V and 2 from J, leaving 9 bases between them. Looked up from germline, CDR1 is DFQATT and CDR2 is SNEGSKA (reference sequence).

A word on this clonotype: An end of the junction differs from the germline gene, which may be a read error. V is TRBV5-1 and J is TRBJ2-2; TRBD1 or TRBD2 may be the D gene (5 bases each). The V gene's germline CDR1 is SGHRS and CDR2 YFSETQ. There are 15 residues in the CDR3. CDR3 coding DNA: TGCGCCAGCAGCGAAACAGGCGGAGGCACCGGGAAGCTGTTTTTT. Its translation is CASSETGGGTGKLFF. The entire variable domain, with the rest obtained from reference TRBV5-1 and TRBJ2-2, is as follows: KAGVTQTPRYLIKTRGQQVTLSCSPISGHRSVSWYQQTPGQGLQFLFEYFSETQRNKGNFPGRFSGRQFSNSRSEMNVSTLELGDSALYLCASSETGGGTGKLFFGEGSRLTVL.

The chain has TRBV2 and TRBJ2-7, with 7 bases aligning to TRBD2. Germline trimming cut 4 bases from V and 2 bases from J; bases unmatched to any gene: 8. The CDR3 contains 15 residues. In germline, CDR1 is SNHLY, CDR2 FYNNEI. The CDR3 sequence is CASSGVVAGPYEQYF. Here the CDR3 DNA reads TGTGCCAGCAGTGGCGTTGTAGCGGGTCCCTACGAGCAGTACTTC.

CDR3 region: CATSRYRDRGRYEQYF. CDR3 in DNA: TGTGCCACCAGCAGATACCGGGACAGGGGAAGATACGAGCAGTACTTC. The genes are TRBV15 and TRBJ2-7; the match to TRBD1 covers 10 bases. This CDR3 is built from 16 residues. J was trimmed by 4 bases and V by 2 bases; bases with no gene match: 8. Germline V CDR1 and CDR2: LNHNV, YYDKDF (reference sequence).

The CDR3 DNA follows: TGTGCCAGCAGTTTCACCCGGGGCACAGATACGCAGTATTTT. Translating it yields CASSFTRGTDTQYF. This chain connects TRBV12-3 or TRBV12-4 to TRBJ2-3, with D unclear. Trimming removed 3 bases from V and 1 base from J, with 8 bases in between. CDR3 size: 14 residues.

This rearrangement joins TRBV19 to TRBJ2-5; 10 positions agree with TRBD2. The length of the CDR3 is 16 residues. J was trimmed by 7 bases and V by 4 bases; bases with no gene match: 12. The germline gives CDR1 LNHDA, CDR2 SQIVND (reference sequence). CDR3 DNA sequence: TGTGCCAGTAGTACCCTAGCGGGAGTCTCCCAGGGGACCCAGTACTTC. This encodes CASSTLAGVSQGTQYF. The whole variable domain, remainder taken from reference TRBV19 and TRBJ2-5, is DGGITQSPKYLFRKEGQNVTLSCEQNLNHDAMYWYRQDPGQGLRLIYYSQIVNDFQKGDIAEGYSVSREKKESFPLTVTSAQKNPTAFYLCASSTLAGVSQGTQYFGPGTRLLVL.

Here the CDR3 DNA reads TGTGCCAGCAGAGGACAGGGGGCCAATTCACCCCTCCACTTT. It codes for CASRGQGANSPLHF. This rearrangement joins TRBV6-1 to TRBJ1-6; TRBD1 aligns across 11 bases. The junction had 2 bases not matched to a gene; V was cut back by 6 bases and J by 7 bases. The CDR3 covers 14 residues. Germline V gene lookup returns CDR1 MNHNS and CDR2 SASEGT.

The chain uses TRBV3-1 and TRBJ1-2; D may be TRBD1 (5 bases). The CDR3 runs 12 residues. Trimming took off 3 bases at V and 7 bases at J, with 9 bases between the two ends. CDR1 is LGHDT and CDR2 is YNNKEL in the germline V gene (reference sequence). The CDR3 region is CASSQGLSGYTF. The CDR3, as DNA: TGTGCCAGCAGCCAGGGACTGTCTGGCTACACCTTC.

The chain couples TRBV12-3 or TRBV12-4 to TRBJ2-7; 8 bases are shared with TRBD1. V dropped 5 bases and J dropped 5; count of bases not matched to a gene: 8. The CDR3 has 14 residues. CDR3 sequence: CASSPFDRGNEQYF. Here the CDR3 DNA reads TGTGCCAGCAGTCCTTTCGACAGGGGTAACGAGCAGTACTTC.

The rearrangement joins TRBV3-1 to TRBJ2-2; a weak D match, TRBD1 (6 bases). The V end lost 5 bases, the J end lost 4 bases, and 11 bases lay between the germline ends. CDR1 and CDR2 from the germline V gene are LGHDT and YNNKEL (reference sequence). The CDR3 has 14 amino acids. The CDR3 sequence is CASSTTGSTGELFF. The CDR3 DNA reads TGTGCCAGCAGCACCACAGGGTCCACCGGGGAGCTGTTTTTT.

This clonotype was seen more than once but under ten times. The V gene is TRBV15, the J gene TRBJ2-1; D is possibly TRBD2 (5 bases). V was pared by 11 bases and J by 12 bases, with 23 bases between. The germline gives CDR1 LNHNV, CDR2 YYDKDF (reference sequence). The CDR3 sequence is 13 residues long. The DNA of the CDR3 is TGTGCCTCCGCTCCGGGGAGCGCCGGGATGCAGTTCTTC. Its protein is CASAPGSAGMQFF.

This clonotype has at least ten counts. The chain employs TRBV5-1 and TRBJ1-2; 9 bases are shared with TRBD1. V was clipped by 0 bases and J by 4 bases; unmatched bases: 7. This CDR3 comprises 16 residues. Germline-derived CDR1 and CDR2 are SGHRS and YFSETQ. This chain's CDR3 is CASSLEGTGTFYGYTF. The CDR3 region has the DNA TGCGCCAGCAGCTTGGAAGGGACAGGGACTTTCTATGGCTACACCTTC.

The chain employs TRBV7-7 and TRBJ2-2, with a tentative D call TRBD1 (6 bases). The CDR3 length is 14 residues. Germline V gene sequence: CDR1 SSHAT, CDR2 FNYEAQ (reference sequence). CDR3 nucleotides: TGTGCTAGCTCCAGGACAGCGAACACCGGGGAGCTGTTTTTT. Amino acid sequence: CASSRTANTGELFF.

The CDR3 loop reads CSARRSNIQYF. The CDR3 DNA reads TGCAGTGCTAGACGATCCAACATTCAGTACTTC. V gene TRBV20-1 combines with J gene TRBJ2-4, with no clear D. CDR3 size: 11 residues. CDR1 is DFQATT, CDR2 SNEGSKA, per germline (reference sequence). V was clipped by 2 bases and J by 7 bases, with 6 bases between them.

This clonotype occurred many times. The chain carries TRBV3-1 and TRBJ2-1; a possible D gene is TRBD2 (5 bases). V was shortened by 2 bases and J by 5 bases, with 7 bases between the two germline ends. Looked up from germline, CDR1 is LGHDT and CDR2 is YNNKEL (reference sequence). This CDR3 comprises 13 residues. CDR3: CASSQTGNNEQFF. The CDR3 region has the DNA TGTGCCAGCAGCCAAACGGGGAACAATGAGCAGTTCTTC.

J is TRBJ1-6 and V is TRBV7-2; D unclear. Trimming removed 3 bases from V and 7 bases from J, with 7 bases in between. The CDR3 totals 13 residues. In germline, CDR1 is SGHTA, CDR2 FQGNSA. CDR3 sequence: CASSFQRNSPLHF. The CDR3 nucleotides read TGTGCCAGCAGCTTTCAACGGAATTCACCCCTCCACTTT.

The chain uses TRBV20-1 and TRBJ2-7, with D tentatively TRBD1 (6 bases). V shed 4 bases and J shed 3 bases, with 13 bases lying between them. The germline gives CDR1 DFQATT, CDR2 SNEGSKA (reference sequence). The CDR3 loop spans 13 amino acids. The CDR3 region is CSATTLDSYEQYF. The CDR3 DNA sequence: TGCAGTGCTACAACGCTGGACAGCTACGAGCAGTACTTC.

This clonotype was detected a few times. The chain couples TRBV11-2 to TRBJ2-1, with TRBD2 matching over 7 bases. CDR1 and CDR2 (germline): SGHAT, FQNNGV. V lost 2 bases to trimming and J lost 4 bases; unmatched junction nucleotides: 11. The CDR3 loop spans 17 amino acids. CDR3 DNA: TGTGCCAGCAGCTTATATCTCGGTGGGACTACTTACAATGAGCAGTTCTTC. Translating it yields CASSLYLGGTTYNEQFF.

The V and J genes are TRBV5-1 and TRBJ2-2; maybe TRBD1 (6 bases). V shed 2 bases and J shed 0 bases, with 20 bases lying between them. CDR1 and CDR2 from the germline V gene are SGHRS and YFSETQ. The CDR3 length is 19 residues. In DNA, the CDR3 is TGCGCCAGCAGCTTATCTAGACAGGCCTTAGAACCGAACACCGGGGAGCTGTTTTTT. This encodes CASSLSRQALEPNTGELFF.

This clonotype was picked up a small number of times. The CDR3 sequence: CSASGPGERNEQFF. CDR3 in DNA: TGCAGTGCTAGCGGGCCAGGAGAACGCAATGAGCAGTTCTTC. The chain couples TRBV20-1 to TRBJ2-1; D is ambiguous. Looked up from germline, CDR1 is DFQATT and CDR2 is SNEGSKA (reference sequence). The V and J ends lost 3 bases and 6 bases respectively, with 15 bases between them. The CDR3 has 14 amino acids.

The CDR3 DNA reads TGTGCCAGCAGTTTAGGTAGACTAGCGGGGGATGAGCAGTTCTTC. It codes for CASSLGRLAGDEQFF. This chain links TRBV12-3 or TRBV12-4 with TRBJ2-1; 12 nucleotides match TRBD2. With V trimmed by 1 base and J by 8 bases, 3 bases remained unmatched. The CDR3 loop spans 15 amino acids.

The rearrangement uses TRBV10-3 and TRBJ1-2; a possible D gene is TRBD1 (6 bases). CDR1 and CDR2 from the germline V gene are ENHRY and SYGVKD. Trimming pared 11 bases from V and 3 bases from J, leaving 16 bases between. The CDR3 is 13 amino acids. CDR3 sequence (DNA): TGTGCCGTAACCGGGACAACAGACTATGGCTACACCTTC. Residues: CAVTGTTDYGYTF.